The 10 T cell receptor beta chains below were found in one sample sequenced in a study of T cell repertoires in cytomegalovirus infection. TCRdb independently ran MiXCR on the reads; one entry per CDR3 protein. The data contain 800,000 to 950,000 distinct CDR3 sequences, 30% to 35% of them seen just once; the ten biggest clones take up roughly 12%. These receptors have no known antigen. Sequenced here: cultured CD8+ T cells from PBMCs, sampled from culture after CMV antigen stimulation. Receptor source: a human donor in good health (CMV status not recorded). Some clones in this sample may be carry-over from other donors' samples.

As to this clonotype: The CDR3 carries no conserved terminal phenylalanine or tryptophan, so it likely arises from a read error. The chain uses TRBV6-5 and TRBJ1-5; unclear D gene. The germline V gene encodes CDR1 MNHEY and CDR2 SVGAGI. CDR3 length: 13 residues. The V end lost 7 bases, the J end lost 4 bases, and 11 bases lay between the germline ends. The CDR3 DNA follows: TGTGCCAGCACCGTTTACCCGAATCAGCCCCAGCATTCT. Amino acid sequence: CASTVYPNQPQHS.

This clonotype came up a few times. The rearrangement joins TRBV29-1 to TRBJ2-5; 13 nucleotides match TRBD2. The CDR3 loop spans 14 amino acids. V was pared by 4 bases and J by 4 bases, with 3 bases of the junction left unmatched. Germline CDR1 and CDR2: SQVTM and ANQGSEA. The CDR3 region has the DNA TGCAGCGTTGTACTAGCGGGGGGGCGAGAGACCCAGTACTTC. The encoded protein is CSVVLAGGRETQYF.

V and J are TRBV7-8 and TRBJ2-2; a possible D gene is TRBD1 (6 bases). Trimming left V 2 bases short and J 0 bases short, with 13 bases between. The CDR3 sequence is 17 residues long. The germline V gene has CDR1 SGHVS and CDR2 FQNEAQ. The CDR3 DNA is TGTGCCAGCAGCTTAAATTGGGGGCCCGCGAACACCGGGGAGCTGTTTTTT. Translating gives CASSLNWGPANTGELFF.

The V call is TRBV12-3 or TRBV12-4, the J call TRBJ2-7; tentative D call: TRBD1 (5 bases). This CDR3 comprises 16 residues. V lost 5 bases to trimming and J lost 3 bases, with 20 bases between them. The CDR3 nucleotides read TGTGCCAGCAGTGGGGCGGCAGGGAACAGATTCTACGAGCAGTACTTC. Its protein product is CASSGAAGNRFYEQYF.

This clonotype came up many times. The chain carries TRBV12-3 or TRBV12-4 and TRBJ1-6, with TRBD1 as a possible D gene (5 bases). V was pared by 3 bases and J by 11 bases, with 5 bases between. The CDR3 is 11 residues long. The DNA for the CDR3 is TGTGCCAGCAGTTTGGGGCCACCCCTCCACTTT. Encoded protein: CASSLGPPLHF.

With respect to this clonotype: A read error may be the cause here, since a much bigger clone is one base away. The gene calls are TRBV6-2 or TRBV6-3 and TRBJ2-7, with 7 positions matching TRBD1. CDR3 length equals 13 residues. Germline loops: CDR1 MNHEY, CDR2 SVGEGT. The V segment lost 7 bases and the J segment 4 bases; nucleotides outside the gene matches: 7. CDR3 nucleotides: TGTGCCAGCACCTCCGGGACAGCTTACGAGCAGTACGTC. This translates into CASTSGTAYEQYV.

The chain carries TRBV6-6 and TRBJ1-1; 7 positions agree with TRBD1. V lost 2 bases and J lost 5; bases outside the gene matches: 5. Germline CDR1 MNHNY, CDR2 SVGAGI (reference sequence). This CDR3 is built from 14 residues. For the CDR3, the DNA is TGTGCCAGCAGTTACCCAGGGGGGCGTACTGAAGCTTTCTTT. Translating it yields CASSYPGGRTEAFF.

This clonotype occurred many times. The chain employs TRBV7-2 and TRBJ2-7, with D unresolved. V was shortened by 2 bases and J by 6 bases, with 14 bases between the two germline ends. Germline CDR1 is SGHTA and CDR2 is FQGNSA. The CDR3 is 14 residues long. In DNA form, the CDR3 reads TGTGCCAGCAGCTTACTTTGGGATACGGCCGAGCAGTACTTC. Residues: CASSLLWDTAEQYF.

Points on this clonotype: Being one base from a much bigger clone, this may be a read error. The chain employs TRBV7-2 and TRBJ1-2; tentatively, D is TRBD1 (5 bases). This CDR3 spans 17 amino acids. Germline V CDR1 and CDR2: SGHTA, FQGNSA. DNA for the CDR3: TGTGCCAGCAGCTCCTACCACTTGCAGGGACCACTATATGGCTACATCTTC. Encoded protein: CASSSYHLQGPLYGYIF.

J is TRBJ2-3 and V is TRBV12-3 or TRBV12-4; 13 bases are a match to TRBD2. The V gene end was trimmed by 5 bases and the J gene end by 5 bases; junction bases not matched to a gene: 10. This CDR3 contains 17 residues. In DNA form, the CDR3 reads TGTGCCAGCAGTAAGGGACTAGCGGGGCTTTCTGAAGATACGCAGTATTTT. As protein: CASSKGLAGLSEDTQYF.